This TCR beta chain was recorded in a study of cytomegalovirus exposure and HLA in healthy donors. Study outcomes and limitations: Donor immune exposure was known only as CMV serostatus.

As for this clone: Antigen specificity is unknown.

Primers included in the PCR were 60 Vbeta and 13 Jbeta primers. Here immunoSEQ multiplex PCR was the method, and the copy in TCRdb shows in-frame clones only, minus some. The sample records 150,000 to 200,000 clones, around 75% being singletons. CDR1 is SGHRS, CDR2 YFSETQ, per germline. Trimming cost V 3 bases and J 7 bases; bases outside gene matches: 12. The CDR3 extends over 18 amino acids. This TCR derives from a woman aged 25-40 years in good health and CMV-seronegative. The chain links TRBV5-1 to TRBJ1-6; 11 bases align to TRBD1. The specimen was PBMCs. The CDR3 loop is CASSSRPGQGGGNSPLHF. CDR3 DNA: TGCGCCAGCAGCTCACGACCGGGACAGGGGGGTGGGAATTCACCCCTCCACTTT.